Presented here are 16 T cell receptor beta chains from one specimen sequenced in a study of blood T cell repertoires in COVID-19 (dated by TCRdb to the early 2020s). Library method: the immunoSEQ multiplex PCR assay. Not all clones reach the TCRdb copy of this immuneACCESS table, which keeps in-frame sequences only. Checked studies attribute under half of the gap to unresolved V genes and leave the rest unexplained. The sample has over 400,000 clones on record, about nine tenths of them singletons. The ten biggest clones cover roughly 8% of the sample. The material sequenced was PBMCs or T cells enriched from blood (not recorded which). The receptors originated from a woman in her sixties or seventies who had recovered from COVID-19.

The V gene is TRBV6-5, the J gene TRBJ2-7; TRBD1 aligns across 7 bases. The CDR3 has 14 residues. The V segment lost 6 bases and the J segment 0 bases; nucleotides outside the gene matches: 5. Looked up from germline, CDR1 is MNHEY and CDR2 is SVGAGI. The CDR3 sequence: CASRETGISYEQYF. CDR3 sequence (DNA): TGTGCCAGCAGGGAGACAGGGATCTCCTACGAGCAGTACTTC.

A word on this clone: This specimen includes other DNA sequences encoding the same CDR3. The V call is TRBV6-1, the J call TRBJ1-2, with D possibly matching TRBD1 (5 bases). CDR1 and CDR2 (germline): MNHNS, SASEGT. The CDR3 runs to 13 residues. The V end was cut by 3 bases, the J end by 2 bases, with 7 bases between. The DNA of the CDR3 is TGTGCCAGCAGTGAGCAGGGCAACTATGGCTACACCTTC. Translating gives CASSEQGNYGYTF.

The J gene is TRBJ2-1, the V gene TRBV11-2, with TRBD2 matching over 11 bases. This CDR3 is 15 amino acids long. CDR1 and CDR2 (germline): SGHAT, FQNNGV. V trimming: 4 bases; J trimming: 7 bases; junction bases outside the gene matches: 6. For the CDR3, the DNA is TGTGCCAGCAGCTCCCGACTAGCGGGGAAGAATGAGCAGTTCTTC. Encoded protein: CASSSRLAGKNEQFF. The whole variable domain, filled in from reference TRBV11-2 and TRBJ2-1, reads EAGVAQSPRYKIIEKRQSVAFWCNPISGHATLYWYQQILGQGPKLLIQFQNNGVVDDSQLPKDRFSAERLKGVDSTLKIQPAKLEDSAVYLCASSSRLAGKNEQFFGPGTRLTVL.

The rearrangement uses TRBV10-3 and TRBJ1-3, with TRBD1 as a possible D gene (5 bases). This CDR3 is built from 15 residues. Germline lookup yields CDR1 ENHRY and CDR2 SYGVKD. V was clipped by 10 bases and J by 0 bases, with 16 bases between them. CDR3 loop: CATRIDSVSGNTIYF. CDR3 DNA sequence: TGTGCCACCCGGATAGACAGCGTCTCTGGAAACACCATATATTTT.

The V and J genes are TRBV7-2 and TRBJ1-1, with TRBD1 matching 9 bases. CDR3 length: 18 residues. Germline lookup yields CDR1 SGHTA and CDR2 FQGNSA. Unmatched junction bases numbered 12, after V lost 4 bases and J lost 0 bases. CDR3 sequence reads: CASSSEVGQGHLNTEAFF. The CDR3 bases are TGTGCCAGCAGCTCCGAAGTGGGACAGGGACACTTGAACACTGAAGCTTTCTTT. The full variable domain, with the rest looked up from reference TRBV7-2 and TRBJ1-1, is GAGVSQSPSNKVTEKGKDVELRCDPISGHTALYWYRQSLGQGLEFLIYFQGNSAPDKSGLPSDRFSAERTGGSVSTLTIQRTQQEDSAVYLCASSSEVGQGHLNTEAFFGQGTRLTVV.

V and J are TRBV12-5 and TRBJ1-5; 7 bases align to TRBD1. The CDR3 runs to 18 residues. In germline, CDR1 is LGHNT, CDR2 FRNRAP. V lost 2 bases, J lost 1 base, and 11 bases stayed unmatched. CDR3 DNA sequence: TGTGCTAGTGGTTTGTCTCGGGACAGCCTTGGGAGCAATCAGCCCCAGCATTTT. It yields the protein CASGLSRDSLGSNQPQHF.

The V gene is TRBV7-6, the J gene TRBJ2-1; D call uncertain. The germline V gene has CDR1 SGHVS and CDR2 FNYEAQ. There are 13 residues in the CDR3. The V end was cut by 1 base, the J end by 3 bases, with 4 bases between. The CDR3: CASSLGLYNEQFF. CDR3 DNA: TGTGCCAGCAGCTTAGGACTCTACAATGAGCAGTTCTTC.

CDR3 nucleotide sequence: TGCGCCAGCAGCACCGGGAACCACAATGAGCAGTTCTTC. Protein: CASSTGNHNEQFF. The V call is TRBV5-1, the J call TRBJ2-1; tentatively, D is TRBD2 (5 bases). The germline CDR1 and CDR2 sequences are SGHRS and YFSETQ. Deletions cut 4 bases from V and 5 bases from J, with 10 bases between. This CDR3 is built from 13 residues.

Note on this clone: Other DNA sequences in this sample translate to the same CDR3. The CDR3 region has the DNA TGCGCCAGCAGCTTGGGAGGGAACTATGGCTACACCTTC. Amino acids: CASSLGGNYGYTF. The V gene is TRBV5-1, the J gene TRBJ1-2; D is uncertain. CDR1 is SGHRS, CDR2 YFSETQ, per germline. This CDR3 has 13 amino acids. The ends were cut back, 0 bases at V and 2 bases at J, with 5 bases in the middle.

CDR3: CASSQTAGAYEQYF. The CDR3 DNA follows: TGCGCCAGCAGCCAAACTGCAGGGGCCTACGAGCAGTACTTC. The rearrangement links TRBV4-1 to TRBJ2-7, with a tentative D call TRBD1 (6 bases). The V end was cut by 2 bases, the J end by 2 bases, with 10 bases between. Germline assignment: CDR1 MGHRA and CDR2 YSYEKL. The CDR3 spans 14 residues.

The chain recombines TRBV7-9 with TRBJ1-2; TRBD1 agrees at 8 bases. CDR1 and CDR2 from the germline V gene are SEHNR and FQNEAQ (reference sequence). The V segment lost 4 bases and the J segment 3 bases; nucleotides outside the gene matches: 7. The CDR3 runs to 15 residues. The CDR3 protein is CASSYSGTGDYGYTF. In nucleotides, the CDR3 is TGTGCCAGCAGCTACTCCGGGACAGGAGACTATGGCTACACCTTC.

V and J are TRBV12-3 or TRBV12-4 and TRBJ2-6; TRBD2 is a possible D gene (5 bases). The V end was cut by 6 bases, the J end by 10 bases, with 13 bases between. CDR3 size: 13 residues. CDR3 residues: CASRRVSSNVLTF. DNA for the CDR3: TGTGCCAGCAGGCGGGTTTCATCGAACGTCCTGACTTTC.

The rearrangement links TRBV29-1 to TRBJ2-5; D is unresolved. From germline, CDR1 is SQVTM and CDR2 ANQGSEA. Trimming pared 3 bases from V and 3 bases from J, leaving 11 bases between. CDR3 length equals 13 residues. The CDR3 DNA follows: TGCAGCGTTGATCCTTCGGTCAAAGAGACCCAGTACTTC. Translating gives CSVDPSVKETQYF.

The chain recombines TRBV29-1 with TRBJ1-1; D may be TRBD1 (5 bases). Trimming removed 7 bases from V and 5 bases from J, with 20 bases in between. The CDR3 is 14 amino acids. CDR1 and CDR2 (germline): SQVTM, ANQGSEA. The CDR3 region is CSAKWGGPGTEAFF. The CDR3 DNA follows: TGCAGCGCCAAGTGGGGGGGTCCGGGGACTGAAGCTTTCTTT.

The V and J genes are TRBV5-4 and TRBJ2-1; possible D gene TRBD2, 7 bases. Germline-derived CDR1 and CDR2 are SGHNT and YYREEE (reference sequence). Trimming shortened V by 3 bases and J by 0 bases, and 13 bases separated the two germline ends. CDR3 length equals 16 residues. CDR3 region: CASSWGGRVSYNEQFF. DNA for the CDR3: TGTGCCAGCAGCTGGGGGGGCAGGGTCTCCTACAATGAGCAGTTCTTC.

The chain has TRBV5-4 and TRBJ2-1; 8 bases agree with TRBD1. There are 14 residues in the CDR3. Unmatched junction bases numbered 1, after V lost 3 bases and J lost 2 bases. Germline assignment: CDR1 SGHNT and CDR2 YYREEE (reference sequence). This chain's CDR3 is CASSSGQAYNEQFF. CDR3 coding DNA: TGTGCCAGCAGCTCGGGACAGGCCTACAATGAGCAGTTCTTC.